This is a list of T cell receptor beta chains from one sample in a study of human T cells and chemical hapten exposure. TCRdb called the 5' RACE reads again in MiXCR, with one record for every CDR3 protein. This sample has tens of thousands of distinct CDR3 sequences; about 8.4% occur once, and the top ten carry around 2%. The receptor source for this set is a male donor in good health. Both conserved end residues are part of each CDR3. The D gene is left open where the match is weak. Not every row has a clone size; where given, it reads once, few, many or a size class.

TRBV19	many	14	-	TRBJ2-7	CASSILSKSGEQYF	TGTGCCAGTAGTATTCTCAGCAAGTCCGGCGAGCAGTACTTC
TRBV7-2	many	14	-	TRBJ1-6	CASSPLGGNSPLHF	TGTGCCAGCAGCCCCCTTGGGGGTAATTCACCCCTCCACTTT
TRBV5-1	many	13	-	TRBJ2-1	CASGHGVSDEQFF	TGCGCCAGCGGTCATGGCGTATCGGATGAGCAGTTCTTC
TRBV7-9	-	16	-	TRBJ2-1	CASSLGVRLTYNEQFF	TGTGCCAGCAGCTTAGGGGTCAGGCTAACCTACAATGAGCAGTTCTTC
TRBV13	few	16	TRBD2	TRBJ2-3	CASSQLAGGPADTQYF	TGTGCCAGCAGCCAACTAGCGGGGGGCCCCGCAGATACGCAGTATTTT
TRBV5-1	many	19	TRBD2	TRBJ2-1	CASSLTSGTRGQFYNEQFF	TGCGCCAGCAGCTTAACATCCGGGACTAGAGGCCAGTTTTACAATGAGCAGTTCTTC
TRBV20-1	many	17	-	TRBJ1-6	CSARDQGTSSYNSPLHF	TGCAGTGCTAGAGATCAAGGAACAAGCTCCTATAATTCACCCCTCCACTTT
TRBV7-2	many	17	TRBD2	TRBJ2-1	CASSFGPSGDSYNEQFF	TGTGCCAGCAGCTTTGGTCCTAGCGGTGATTCCTACAATGAGCAGTTCTTC
TRBV12-3/TRBV12-4	-	12	-	TRBJ1-2	CASSQTGYGYTF	TGTGCCAGCAGCCAAACAGGCTATGGCTACACCTTC
TRBV19	few	14	-	TRBJ1-1	CASTPVERGTEAFF	TGTGCCAGTACTCCAGTGGAACGGGGCACTGAAGCTTTCTTT
TRBV6-5	few	12	TRBD1	TRBJ2-1	CASSRQGWEQFF	TGTGCCAGCAGCAGACAGGGCTGGGAGCAGTTCTTC
TRBV4-1	few	16	TRBD1	TRBJ1-2	CASSPTGQGNGYGYTF	TGCGCCAGCAGCCCCACGGGACAGGGGAATGGGTATGGCTACACCTTC
TRBV3-1	-	16	TRBD1	TRBJ1-1	CASSQRTGTKNNEAFF	TGTGCCAGCAGCCAAAGGACAGGTACAAAGAACAATGAAGCTTTCTTT
TRBV20-1	many	13	-	TRBJ2-5	CSASGRGKETQYF	TGCAGTGCTAGCGGGAGAGGGAAAGAGACCCAGTACTTC
TRBV6-4	many	15	-	TRBJ2-3	CASSADSFSTDTQYF	TGTGCCAGCAGTGCGGACAGCTTTAGCACAGATACGCAGTATTTT
TRBV10-1	many	13	-	TRBJ2-2	CASSEKNTGELFF	TGCGCCAGCAGTGAAAAAAACACCGGGGAGCTGTTTTTT
TRBV12-3/TRBV12-4	-	14	-	TRBJ2-7	CASSPRYPSYEQYF	TGTGCCAGCAGTCCCAGGTATCCCTCCTACGAGCAGTACTTC
TRBV5-4	many	12	-	TRBJ1-1	CASSLTNTEAFF	TGTGCCAGCAGCCTAACTAACACTGAAGCTTTCTTT
TRBV5-1	few	16	-	TRBJ1-5	CASSLEGGGGNQPQHF	TGCGCCAGCAGCTTGGAGGGGGGGGGCGGCAATCAGCCCCAGCATTTT
TRBV12-3/TRBV12-4	-	17	TRBD2	TRBJ2-5	CASSFAQLAGGQETQYF	TGTGCCAGCAGTTTCGCCCAGCTAGCGGGGGGACAAGAGACCCAGTACTTC
TRBV29-1	-	11	-	TRBJ2-7	CSVGGQVEQYF	TGCAGCGTTGGGGGTCAGGTCGAGCAGTACTTC
TRBV4-2	-	17	-	TRBJ1-5	CASSQIFKGQFNQPQHF	TGTGCCAGCAGCCAAATTTTTAAGGGGCAGTTCAATCAGCCCCAGCATTTT
TRBV12-3/TRBV12-4	few	15	-	TRBJ1-1	CASSLRQVRNTEAFF	TGTGCCAGCAGTCTCAGACAGGTTCGGAACACTGAAGCTTTCTTT
TRBV20-1	-	14	-	TRBJ2-1	CSATRESVGLEQFF	TGCAGTGCTACGAGGGAGTCGGTGGGGCTTGAGCAGTTCTTC
TRBV20-1	many	14	TRBD1	TRBJ1-5	CSARGRGANQPQHF	TGCAGTGCTAGGGGCAGGGGGGCCAATCAGCCCCAGCATTTT
TRBV18	few	13	TRBD1	TRBJ1-1	CASTGQENTEAFF	TGTGCCAGCACAGGACAGGAGAACACTGAAGCTTTCTTT
TRBV7-3	many	15	TRBD1	TRBJ2-5	CASSQFPDRQETQYF	TGTGCCAGCAGCCAATTCCCGGACAGGCAAGAGACCCAGTACTTC
TRBV10-2	-	13	-	TRBJ1-2	CASSERDAHGYTF	TGCGCCAGCAGTGAGCGGGATGCCCATGGCTACACCTTC
TRBV7-8	few	14	TRBD1	TRBJ2-7	CASRQRQGAYEQYF	TGTGCCAGCCGCCAGAGACAGGGGGCCTACGAGCAGTACTTC
TRBV29-1	many	12	-	TRBJ1-4	CGGSSSGEKLFF	TGCGGGGGGTCTTCAAGCGGTGAAAAACTGTTTTTT
TRBV7-8	few	16	-	TRBJ2-2	CASSFLGQAITGELFF	TGTGCCAGCAGCTTTTTAGGTCAGGCGATCACCGGGGAGCTGTTTTTT
TRBV12-3/TRBV12-4	many	18	-	TRBJ2-6	CASSLNAVMRYGANVLTF	TGTGCCAGCAGTTTGAATGCGGTTATGCGGTATGGGGCCAACGTCCTGACTTTC
TRBV3-1	few	18	TRBD2	TRBJ2-7	CASSQVGLAGGPPYEQYF	TGTGCCAGCAGCCAAGTGGGACTAGCGGGAGGGCCGCCCTACGAGCAGTACTTC
TRBV6-2/TRBV6-3	few	18	TRBD2	TRBJ2-4	CASSQRLAGALAKNIQYF	TGTGCCAGCAGCCAGCGACTAGCGGGGGCCTTAGCCAAAAACATTCAGTACTTC
TRBV6-1	few	11	TRBD2	TRBJ2-1	CASREGNEQFF	TGTGCCAGCCGGGAGGGCAATGAGCAGTTCTTC
TRBV2	many	15	TRBD2	TRBJ2-3	CASSETSGSPNTQYF	TGTGCCAGCAGTGAGACTAGCGGGAGTCCGAATACGCAGTATTTT
TRBV13	few	19	TRBD1	TRBJ1-4	CASSLEGTGGVPTNEKLFF	TGTGCCAGCAGCTTAGAGGGGACAGGGGGCGTCCCAACTAATGAAAAACTGTTTTTT
TRBV10-3	few	12	-	TRBJ2-7	CAISESSYEQYF	TGTGCCATCAGTGAGTCAAGTTACGAGCAGTACTTC
TRBV5-1	few	14	-	TRBJ2-3	CASSPPPRTDTQYF	TGCGCCAGCAGCCCACCACCTAGAACAGATACGCAGTATTTT
TRBV18	few	15	-	TRBJ1-5	CASSPSRGRDQPQHF	TGTGCCAGCTCACCAAGCAGGGGACGGGATCAGCCCCAGCATTTT
TRBV29-1	few	14	-	TRBJ2-5	CSVRLQGSQETQYF	TGCAGCGTTCGGTTACAGGGTTCCCAAGAGACCCAGTACTTC
TRBV6-2/TRBV6-3	few	16	-	TRBJ1-5	CASSSPRVGGNQPQHF	TGTGCCAGCAGTTCGCCCAGGGTTGGGGGCAATCAGCCCCAGCATTTT
TRBV3-1	many	14	TRBD1	TRBJ2-7	CASSLSNRGQGQYF	TGTGCCAGCAGCCTATCCAACAGGGGGCAAGGGCAGTACTTC
TRBV11-1	many	13	-	TRBJ2-5	CASSLGRGETQYF	TGTGCCAGCAGCCTGGGCAGGGGAGAGACCCAGTACTTC
TRBV29-1	few	13	-	TRBJ1-1	CSVSRTQRTEAFF	TGCAGCGTATCCAGGACCCAGCGGACTGAAGCTTTCTTT
TRBV19	-	15	-	TRBJ1-5	CASSIVPRPNQPQHF	TGTGCCAGTAGTATAGTTCCTCGGCCCAATCAGCCCCAGCATTTT
TRBV5-5	many	12	-	TRBJ2-1	CASRLPGNEQFF	TGTGCCAGCAGGTTACCCGGCAATGAGCAGTTCTTC
TRBV20-1	many	14	TRBD2	TRBJ2-1	CSARSLAGGPEQFF	TGCAGTGCTAGAAGTCTAGCGGGGGGACCAGAGCAGTTCTTC
TRBV2	many	13	-	TRBJ2-7	CASKPGTTYEQYF	TGTGCCAGCAAACCCGGGACAACCTACGAGCAGTACTTC
TRBV7-2	many	13	-	TRBJ1-2	CASSPVGGLGYTF	TGTGCCAGCAGCCCCGTTGGGGGGCTTGGCTACACCTTC
TRBV9	few	14	-	TRBJ2-5	CASSDPSVQETQYF	TGTGCCAGCAGTGACCCTAGCGTCCAAGAGACCCAGTACTTC
TRBV7-9	-	13	-	TRBJ1-1	CASSPPTGTQAFF	TGTGCCAGCAGCCCCCCCACCGGGACGCAAGCTTTCTTT
TRBV5-1	many	15	TRBD2	TRBJ2-7	CASSLITGLAYEQYF	TGCGCCAGCAGCTTGATCACGGGACTAGCTTACGAGCAGTACTTC
TRBV10-3	few	13	-	TRBJ2-5	CAISPGSQETQYF	TGTGCCATCAGTCCCGGGTCCCAAGAGACCCAGTACTTC
TRBV11-1	few	13	-	TRBJ2-7	CASSFLSSYEQYF	TGTGCCAGCAGCTTCCTCTCCTCCTACGAGCAGTACTTC
TRBV4-3	-	17	TRBD1	TRBJ1-2	CASSQDRGDPSNYGYTF	TGCGCCAGCAGCCAAGACAGGGGGGACCCTTCTAACTATGGCTACACCTTC
TRBV2	many	15	TRBD1	TRBJ2-7	CASSRTGVDPYEQYF	TGTGCCAGCAGCCGGACAGGGGTAGATCCCTACGAGCAGTACTTC
TRBV18	-	14	-	TRBJ1-1	CASSPQGHEAEAFF	TGTGCCAGCTCACCACAAGGCCATGAGGCTGAAGCTTTCTTT
TRBV6-2/TRBV6-3	-	17	-	TRBJ2-1	CASSYLGQGVPYNEQFF	TGTGCCAGCAGTTACTTGGGCCAAGGGGTGCCCTACAATGAGCAGTTCTTC